This TCR beta chain is from a study of long-term antiretroviral therapy in people with HIV. Running of the v3.0 immunoSEQ assay took place at survey level. The repertoire was sequenced with immunoSEQ multiplex PCR; TCRdb's copy has only in-frame clones and lacks some. The sample has more than 15,000 clones, around 88% seen once; the top ten hold roughly 14%. This CDR3 is 13 amino acids long. In germline, CDR1 is SQVTM, CDR2 ANQGSEA. Trimming took 3 bases from V and 0 from J, leaving 8 bases between them. The sequences come from unsorted PBMCs, collected 2.2 to 2.3 years before starting antiretroviral therapy. This receptor was taken from a woman aged 30 to 39 with HIV. The chain links TRBV29-1 to TRBJ1-2; D is unclear. CDR3: CSVERDTNYGYTF. CDR3 bases: TGCAGCGTTGAGAGGGATACTAACTATGGCTACACCTTC.